This paragraph covers one T cell receptor beta chain sequence. Measured with immunoSEQ multiplex PCR; TCRdb has only the in-frame clones, and not every one. The sample yields about 130,000 clones, 90% seen once. This CDR3 is 17 amino acids long. CDR1 is SGHTA, CDR2 FQGNSA, per germline. The junction had 11 bases not matched to a gene; V was cut back by 3 bases and J by 4 bases. The sample originates from a study of OX40 agonist ivuxolimab in advanced cancers. The gene calls are TRBV7-2 and TRBJ2-5; TRBD2 matches at 10 bases. The source was CD4+ or CD8+ T cells sorted from blood, collected in a trial of the OX40 agonist ivuxolimab. The clonotype comes from an adult with an advanced solid tumor such as melanoma, head and neck, liver or kidney cancer. CDR3 protein: CASSFFGAGGLGETQYF. The CDR3 bases are TGTGCCAGCAGCTTTTTCGGAGCGGGAGGGCTGGGAGAGACCCAGTACTTC.